These 4 T cell receptor beta chains came from one sample sequenced in a study of human T cells and chemical hapten exposure. TCRdb used MiXCR to reprocess the RACE reads, holding one entry per CDR3 protein. The profile covers tens of thousands of distinct CDR3 sequences, with over 10% appearing a single time and 4.5% to 6% taken by the ten largest. The time point here: pre-sensitization, week 0. Treatment defined: therapeutic diphenylcyclopropenone sensitization with weekly scalp DPC. The source was whole blood, collected in connection with sensitization to the hapten diphenylcyclopropenone (DPC). These receptors all come from a woman in her 30s with alopecia areata. Some clones in this sample may be carry-over from other donors' samples.

This chain joins TRBV7-9 and TRBJ2-1; no clear D gene. This CDR3 has 14 amino acids. Germline CDR1 reads SEHNR; CDR2 reads FQNEAQ (reference sequence). V was pared by 5 bases and J by 3 bases, with 11 bases between. The CDR3 DNA reads TGTGCCAGCAGCCCGGATCGAGGCTACAATGAGCAGTTCTTC. It yields the protein CASSPDRGYNEQFF.

This clonotype has only a few counts. The chain is built from TRBV2 and TRBJ2-7; TRBD1 aligns across 9 bases. CDR1 is SNHLY, CDR2 FYNNEI, per germline. Trimming took 6 bases from V and 5 from J; bases not matched to a gene: 2. The CDR3 has 12 amino acids. CDR3 sequence reads: CASRRTGDEQYF. CDR3 bases: TGTGCCAGCAGGCGGACAGGGGACGAGCAGTACTTC.

This clonotype turned up a few times. The V and J genes are TRBV27 and TRBJ2-4; D is possibly TRBD1 or TRBD2 (6 bases each). Between the trimmed V and J ends, which lost 3 bases and 7 bases, there was a span of 10 bases. CDR1 and CDR2 (germline): MNHEY, SMNVEV (reference sequence). This CDR3 is 13 amino acids long. DNA for the CDR3: TGTGCCAGCAGTTTCGGAGGGGGTAACATTCAGTACTTC. This translates into CASSFGGGNIQYF.

The CDR3 loop reads CASRLPMTALHGYTF. CDR3 nucleotide sequence: TGTGCCAGCAGGCTACCCATGACAGCCCTTCATGGCTACACCTTC. The chain couples TRBV12-3 or TRBV12-4 to TRBJ1-2; TRBD1 is a possible D gene (5 bases). Trimming left V 6 bases short and J 6 bases short, with 20 bases between. This CDR3 comprises 15 residues.